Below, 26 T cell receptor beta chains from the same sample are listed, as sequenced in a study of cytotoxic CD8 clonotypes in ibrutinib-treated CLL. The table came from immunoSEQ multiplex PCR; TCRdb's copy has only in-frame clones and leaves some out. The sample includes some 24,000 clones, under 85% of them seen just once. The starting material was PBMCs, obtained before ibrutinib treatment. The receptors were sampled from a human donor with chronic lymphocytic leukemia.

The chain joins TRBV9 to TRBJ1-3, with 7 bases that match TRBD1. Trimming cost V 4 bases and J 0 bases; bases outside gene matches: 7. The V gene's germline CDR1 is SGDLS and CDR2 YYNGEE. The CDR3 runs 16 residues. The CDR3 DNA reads TGTGCCAGCAGCCCCCGGGGGGACAGCTCTGGAAACACCATATATTTT. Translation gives CASSPRGDSSGNTIYF.

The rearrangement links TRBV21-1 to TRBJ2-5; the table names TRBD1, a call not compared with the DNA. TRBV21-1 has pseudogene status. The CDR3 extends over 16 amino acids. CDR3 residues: CASSIWDRPDQETQYF. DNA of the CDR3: TGTGCCAGCAGCATTTGGGACAGGCCCGACCAAGAGACCCAGTACTTC.

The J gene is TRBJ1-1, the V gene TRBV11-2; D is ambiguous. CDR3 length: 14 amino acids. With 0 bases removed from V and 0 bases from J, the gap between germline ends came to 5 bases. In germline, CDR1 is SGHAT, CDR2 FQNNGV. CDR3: CASSLDLLNTEAFF. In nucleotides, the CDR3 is TGTGCCAGCAGCTTAGATCTGTTGAACACTGAAGCTTTCTTT. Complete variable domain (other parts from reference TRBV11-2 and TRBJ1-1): EAGVAQSPRYKIIEKRQSVAFWCNPISGHATLYWYQQILGQGPKLLIQFQNNGVVDDSQLPKDRFSAERLKGVDSTLKIQPAKLEDSAVYLCASSLDLLNTEAFFGQGTRLTVV.

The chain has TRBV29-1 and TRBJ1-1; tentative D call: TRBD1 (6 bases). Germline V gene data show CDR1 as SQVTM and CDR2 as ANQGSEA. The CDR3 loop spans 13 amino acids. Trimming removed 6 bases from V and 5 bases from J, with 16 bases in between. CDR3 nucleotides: TGCAGCGTCCCTCAGGGGCGGGGGACTGAAGCTTTCTTT. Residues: CSVPQGRGTEAFF.

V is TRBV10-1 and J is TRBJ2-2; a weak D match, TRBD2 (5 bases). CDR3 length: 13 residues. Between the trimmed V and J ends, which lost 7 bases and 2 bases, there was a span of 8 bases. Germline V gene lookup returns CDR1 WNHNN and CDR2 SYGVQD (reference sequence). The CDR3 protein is CASTSRNTGELFF. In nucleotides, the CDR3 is TGCGCCAGCACTAGCCGTAACACCGGGGAGCTGTTTTTT.

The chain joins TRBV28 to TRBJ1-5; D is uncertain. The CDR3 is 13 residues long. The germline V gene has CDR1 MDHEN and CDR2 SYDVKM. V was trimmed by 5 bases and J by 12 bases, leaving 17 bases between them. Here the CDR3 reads CASSAGPPRVQHF. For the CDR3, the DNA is TGTGCCAGCAGTGCCGGACCCCCTAGGGTCCAGCATTTT.

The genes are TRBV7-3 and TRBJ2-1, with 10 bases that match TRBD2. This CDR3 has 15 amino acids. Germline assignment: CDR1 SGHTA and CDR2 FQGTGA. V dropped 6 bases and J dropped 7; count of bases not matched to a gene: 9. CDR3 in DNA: TGTGCCAGCAGTCCCGGGACTAGCGTTTGGAATGAGCAGTTCTTC. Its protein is CASSPGTSVWNEQFF. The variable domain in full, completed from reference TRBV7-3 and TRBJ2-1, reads GAGVSQTPSNKVTEKGKYVELRCDPISGHTALYWYRQSLGQGPEFLIYFQGTGAADDSGLPNDRFFAVRPEGSVSTLKIQRTERGDSAVYLCASSPGTSVWNEQFFGPGTRLTVL.

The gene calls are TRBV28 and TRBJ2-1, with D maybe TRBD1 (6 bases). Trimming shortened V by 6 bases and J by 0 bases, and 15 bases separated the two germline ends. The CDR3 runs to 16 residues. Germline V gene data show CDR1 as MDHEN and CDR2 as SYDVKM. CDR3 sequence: CASSLGGVGSYNEQFF. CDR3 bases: TGTGCCAGCAGCTTAGGGGGAGTAGGCTCCTACAATGAGCAGTTCTTC.

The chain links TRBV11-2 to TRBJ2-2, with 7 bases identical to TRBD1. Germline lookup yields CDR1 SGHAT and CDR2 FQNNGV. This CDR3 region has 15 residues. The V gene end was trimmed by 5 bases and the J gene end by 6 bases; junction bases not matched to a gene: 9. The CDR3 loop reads CASSAPGQSAGELFF. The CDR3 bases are TGTGCCAGCAGCGCCCCGGGACAGAGCGCCGGGGAGCTGTTTTTT.

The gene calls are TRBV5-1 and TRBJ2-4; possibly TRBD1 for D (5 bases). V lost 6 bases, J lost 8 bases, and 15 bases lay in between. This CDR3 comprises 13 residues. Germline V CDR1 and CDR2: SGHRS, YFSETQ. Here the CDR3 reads CASKEAGLDIQYF. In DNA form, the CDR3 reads TGCGCCAGCAAAGAGGCAGGGTTGGACATTCAGTACTTC.

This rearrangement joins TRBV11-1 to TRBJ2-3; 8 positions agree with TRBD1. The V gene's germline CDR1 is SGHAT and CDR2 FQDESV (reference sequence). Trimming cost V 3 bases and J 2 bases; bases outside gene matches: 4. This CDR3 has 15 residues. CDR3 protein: CASSFGQGTTDTQYF. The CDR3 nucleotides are TGTGCCAGCAGCTTCGGACAGGGAACCACAGATACGCAGTATTTT. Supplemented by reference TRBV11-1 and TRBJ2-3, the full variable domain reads EAEVAQSPRYKITEKSQAVAFWCDPISGHATLYWYRQILGQGPELLVQFQDESVVDDSQLPKDRFSAERLKGVDSTLKIQPAELGDSAMYLCASSFGQGTTDTQYFGPGTRLTVL.

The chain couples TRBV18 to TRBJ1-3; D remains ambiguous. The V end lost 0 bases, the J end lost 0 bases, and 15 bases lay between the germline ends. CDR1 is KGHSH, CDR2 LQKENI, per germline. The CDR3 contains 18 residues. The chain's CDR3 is CASSPPSPGFTSGNTIYF. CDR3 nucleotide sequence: TGTGCCAGCTCACCACCAAGCCCGGGATTTACCTCTGGAAACACCATATATTTT.

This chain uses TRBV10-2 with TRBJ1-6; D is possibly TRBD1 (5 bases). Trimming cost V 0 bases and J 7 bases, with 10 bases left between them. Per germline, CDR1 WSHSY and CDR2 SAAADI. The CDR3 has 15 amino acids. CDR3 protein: CASSESTDGNSPLHF. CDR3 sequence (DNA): TGCGCCAGCAGTGAGTCGACAGATGGGAATTCACCCCTCCACTTT.

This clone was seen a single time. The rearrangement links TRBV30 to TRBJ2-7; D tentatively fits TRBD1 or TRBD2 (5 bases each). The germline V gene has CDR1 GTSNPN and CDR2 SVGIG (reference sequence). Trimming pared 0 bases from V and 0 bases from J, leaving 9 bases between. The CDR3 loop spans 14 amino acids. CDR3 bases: TGTGCCTGGAGTGTTGGGGGTAGCTCCTACGAGCAGTACTTC. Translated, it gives CAWSVGGSSYEQYF.

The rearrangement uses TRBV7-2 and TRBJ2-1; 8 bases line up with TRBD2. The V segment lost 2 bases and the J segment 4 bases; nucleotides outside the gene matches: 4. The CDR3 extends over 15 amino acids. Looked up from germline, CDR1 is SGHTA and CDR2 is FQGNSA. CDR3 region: CASSLTGLDYNEQFF. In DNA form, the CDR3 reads TGTGCCAGCAGCTTAACGGGACTAGATTACAATGAGCAGTTCTTC.

The chain's CDR3 is CASSPQGANEQFF. The CDR3 DNA reads TGTGCCAGCAGCCCGCAGGGGGCCAATGAGCAGTTCTTC. This chain uses TRBV28 with TRBJ2-1; 8 nucleotides agree with TRBD1. V trimming: 6 bases; J trimming: 6 bases; junction bases outside the gene matches: 4. CDR3 length equals 13 residues. The germline gives CDR1 MDHEN, CDR2 SYDVKM.

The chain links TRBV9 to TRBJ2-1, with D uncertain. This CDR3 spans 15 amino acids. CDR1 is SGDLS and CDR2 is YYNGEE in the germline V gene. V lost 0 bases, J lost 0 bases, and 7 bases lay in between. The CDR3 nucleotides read TGTGCCAGCAGCGTAGGATTGAGCTCCTACAATGAGCAGTTCTTC. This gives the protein CASSVGLSSYNEQFF.

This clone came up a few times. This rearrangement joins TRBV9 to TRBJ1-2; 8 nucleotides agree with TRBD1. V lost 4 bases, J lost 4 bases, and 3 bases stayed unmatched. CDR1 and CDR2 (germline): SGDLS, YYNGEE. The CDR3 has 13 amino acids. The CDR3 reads CASSPTGVYGYTF. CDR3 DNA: TGTGCCAGCAGCCCGACAGGGGTCTATGGCTACACCTTC.

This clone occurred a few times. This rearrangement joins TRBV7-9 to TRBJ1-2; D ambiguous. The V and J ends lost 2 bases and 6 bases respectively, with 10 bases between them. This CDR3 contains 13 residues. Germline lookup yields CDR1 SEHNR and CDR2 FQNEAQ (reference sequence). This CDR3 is CASSLQDSNGYTF. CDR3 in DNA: TGTGCCAGCAGCTTACAGGACTCCAATGGCTACACCTTC. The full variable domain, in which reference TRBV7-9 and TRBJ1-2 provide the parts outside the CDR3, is DTGVSQNPRHKITKRGQNVTFRCDPISEHNRLYWYRQTLGQGPEFLTYFQNEAQLEKSRLLSDRFSAERPKGSFSTLEIQRTEQGDSAMYLCASSLQDSNGYTFGSGTRLTVV.

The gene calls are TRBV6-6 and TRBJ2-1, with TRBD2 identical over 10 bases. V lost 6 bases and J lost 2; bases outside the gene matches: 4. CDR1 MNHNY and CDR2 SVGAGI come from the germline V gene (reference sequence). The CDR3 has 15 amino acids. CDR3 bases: TGTGCCAGCAGCCCGGGACTAGCGACCTACAATGAGCAGTTCTTC. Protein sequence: CASSPGLATYNEQFF.

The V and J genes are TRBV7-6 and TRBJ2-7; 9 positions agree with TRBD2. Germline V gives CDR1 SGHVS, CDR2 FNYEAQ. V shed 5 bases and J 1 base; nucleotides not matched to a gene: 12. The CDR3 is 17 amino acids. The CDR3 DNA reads TGTGCCAGCAGCGCGGGGGGGTTTAGCGGGAGTTCCTACGAGCAGTACTTC. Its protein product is CASSAGGFSGSSYEQYF.

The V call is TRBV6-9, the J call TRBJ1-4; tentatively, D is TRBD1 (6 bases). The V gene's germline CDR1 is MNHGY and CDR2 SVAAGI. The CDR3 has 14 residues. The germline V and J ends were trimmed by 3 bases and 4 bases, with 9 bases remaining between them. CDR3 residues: CASSYGQLNEKLFF. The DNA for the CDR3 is TGTGCCAGCAGTTACGGACAGCTTAATGAAAAACTGTTTTTT.

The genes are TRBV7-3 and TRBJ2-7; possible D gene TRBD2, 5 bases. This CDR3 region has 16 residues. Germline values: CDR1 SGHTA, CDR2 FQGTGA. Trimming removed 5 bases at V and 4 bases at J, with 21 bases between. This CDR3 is CASSPSGLSGSYEQYF. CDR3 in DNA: TGTGCCAGCAGCCCCTCCGGACTGTCTGGGAGTTACGAGCAGTACTTC.

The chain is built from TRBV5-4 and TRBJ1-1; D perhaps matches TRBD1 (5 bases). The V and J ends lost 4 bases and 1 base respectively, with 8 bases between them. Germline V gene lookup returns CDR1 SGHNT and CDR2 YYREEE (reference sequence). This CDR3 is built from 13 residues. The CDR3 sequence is CASSKGANTEAFF. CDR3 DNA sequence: TGTGCCAGCAGCAAAGGGGCGAACACTGAAGCTTTCTTT.

CDR3 sequence (DNA): TGTGCCAGTACCCCTCAACAGGGGACTGGAGAGACCCAGTACTTC. Translating gives CASTPQQGTGETQYF. The chain uses TRBV19 and TRBJ2-5, with D possibly being TRBD1 (7 bases). Germline CDR1 LNHDA, CDR2 SQIVND (reference sequence). CDR3 length: 15 residues. The ends were cut back, 7 bases at V and 4 bases at J, with 19 bases in the middle.

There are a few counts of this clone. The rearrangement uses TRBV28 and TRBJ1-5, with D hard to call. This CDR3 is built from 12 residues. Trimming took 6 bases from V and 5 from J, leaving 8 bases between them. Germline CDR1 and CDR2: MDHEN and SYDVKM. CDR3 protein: CASRGRYQPQHF. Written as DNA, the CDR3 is TGTGCCAGCAGAGGTAGGTATCAGCCCCAGCATTTT.